This T cell receptor (beta chain) was identified in a study of shared clonotypes between healthy human individuals. Sequencing of unsorted PBMC DNA was carried out using ten immunoSEQ deep assay plates. Using immunoSEQ multiplex PCR, the repertoire was profiled, and TCRdb retains in-frame clones only, with some absent. In the table there are 400,000 to 500,000 clones, about 82% of which are singletons. The V end lost 1 base, the J end lost 1 base, and 16 bases lay between the germline ends. The CDR3 runs 17 residues. Germline values: CDR1 LGHNA, CDR2 YSLEER. Sequenced material: PBMCs. This TCR was recovered from a woman in her forties in good health. Some clones in this sample may be carry-over from other donors' samples. The chain couples TRBV4-3 to TRBJ2-5, with D hard to call. The CDR3 loop reads CASSQAPGRNPQETQYF. The CDR3, as DNA: TGCGCCAGCAGCCAAGCCCCCGGGCGGAACCCCCAAGAGACCCAGTACTTC.